This T cell receptor (beta chain) was recorded in a study of Graves' ophthalmopathy and Graves' hyperthyroidism. Trimming took 0 bases from V and 2 from J, leaving 7 bases between them. Germline CDR1 DFQATT, CDR2 SNEGSKA (reference sequence). The CDR3 covers 13 residues. Study-level points and caveats: Blood also held most thyroid clonotypes expanded above 0.001 frequency.

Amplified material comprised TCR beta CDR3 regions derived from RNA transcripts. First-round RT-PCR relied on HTBI primers, and a second-round multiplex PCR came next. TCRdb re-called the multiplex PCR reads with MiXCR, one entry per CDR3 protein. The sample has about 400,000 distinct CDR3 sequences; roughly 21% are singletons. This clonotype was seen ten or more times. The antigen remains undetermined. The hyperthyroidism patients, aged 18 to 65, had been newly diagnosed, with under 2 months' duration. Patients with other autoimmune diseases, uncontrolled infections, pregnancy or lactation were excluded.

The chain is built from TRBV20-1 and TRBJ1-2, with D perhaps matching TRBD1 (5 bases). The sequenced sample consisted of peripheral blood. This receptor was taken from a woman aged 18-29 years with stable Graves' hyperthyroidism. CDR3 DNA: TGCAGTGCTAGAGAAGCAGGGAACTATGGCTACACCTTC. Residues: CSAREAGNYGYTF.